This TCR beta chain was captured by sequencing in a study of blood T cell repertoires in COVID-19. The overall study: There were acute and convalescent COVID-19 samples, and they came from the United States, Italy and Spain. PBMCs, B-cell-depleted T cells, or T cells provided the cDNA or gDNA that made up the material.

Trimming shortened V by 7 bases and J by 6 bases, and 13 bases separated the two germline ends. The CDR3 extends over 13 amino acids. Original methodology: Reference gene primer amplification gave nucleated cell count estimates. Sequencing used immunoSEQ multiplex PCR; TCRdb keeps in-frame clones, though not all of them. V and J calls and clone size follow that table, whereas D and trimming were derived from the DNA. The sample shows more than 85,000 clones, 60% to 80% of them seen only once. This clonotype was sampled from a woman aged 45-65 years with acute or convalescent COVID-19. The sample taken for sequencing was peripheral blood. The chain uses TRBV12-3 or TRBV12-4 and TRBJ1-5; no definite D call. The CDR3 DNA reads as TGTGCCAGCACAGCAGGATTCGGTCAGCCCCAGCATTTT. It translates to CASTAGFGQPQHF.